Listed below are T cell receptor beta chains from one sample, sequenced in a study of T cell responses to AZD1222 COVID-19 vaccine. This table comes from immunoSEQ multiplex PCR, and its TCRdb copy is limited to in-frame clones, with some not included. The sample holds about 190,000 clones, roughly 92% seen once. The sample was peripheral blood, taken on day 0 of AZD1222 vaccination. Every receptor here comes from an adult in good health. Each CDR3 is given with its conserved first and last residue. The D gene is left open where the match is weak. The listing skips clone size in some rows; elsewhere it reads once, few, many or a size class.

TRBV7-9	-	TRBJ2-3	-	TGTGCCAGCAGCCATTTCGAATCGGCCCCCGCGCAGTATTTT	CASSHFESAPAQYF
TRBV6-5	TRBD1	TRBJ1-1	-	TGTGCCAGCAGTTCCGGGACAGGGCTTAACACTGAAGCTTTCTTT	CASSSGTGLNTEAFF
TRBV4-2	TRBD1	TRBJ1-2	-	TGTGCCAGCAGCCAAGATGGCACAGGGGGTATTAAATATGGCTACACCTTC	CASSQDGTGGIKYGYTF
TRBV7-9	-	TRBJ1-2	-	TGTGCCAGCAGCTTAGCAGGGGAGTATGGCTACACCTTC	CASSLAGEYGYTF
TRBV5-6	-	TRBJ1-4	-	TGTGCCAGCAGCACTCGGGGACATATGTCAACTAATGAAAAACTGTTTTTT	CASSTRGHMSTNEKLFF
TRBV9	-	TRBJ1-1	-	TGTGCCAGCAGCGTAGAGGTGTACACTGAAGCTTTCTTT	CASSVEVYTEAFF
TRBV2	TRBD2	TRBJ2-3	-	TGTGCCAGCAGTGATAAGCGGGGGGGCGGGGATACGCAGTATTTT	CASSDKRGGGDTQYF
TRBV2	-	TRBJ1-2	once	TGTGCCAGCAGTGCGTCCCCACCAAGGGCCTATGGCTACACCTTC	CASSASPPRAYGYTF
TRBV19	TRBD1	TRBJ2-7	-	TGTGCCAGTAGCCAGGACAGGGTCGGGGACGAGCAGTACTTC	CASSQDRVGDEQYF
TRBV7-8	-	TRBJ2-1	few	TGTGCCAGCAGCTCCTGGACTGAAACCTACAATGAGCAGTTCTTC	CASSSWTETYNEQFF
TRBV5-8	TRBD1	TRBJ1-2	once	TGTGCCAGCAGCTTCCGGACAGGGAGGAATGGCTACACCTTC	CASSFRTGRNGYTF
TRBV7-7	-	TRBJ2-5	few	TGTGCCAGCAGCCCCGGGCGATTGTACCAAGAGACCCAGTACTTC	CASSPGRLYQETQYF
TRBV6-5	-	TRBJ1-1	-	TGTGCCAGCAGTTACTCGTCGGGGGGGTATAACACTGAAGCTTTCTTT	CASSYSSGGYNTEAFF
TRBV7-8	-	TRBJ1-1	once	TGTGCCAGCAGCTTAGTTGTGGGGGGCGGATTGAACACTGAAGCTTTCTTT	CASSLVVGGGLNTEAFF
TRBV18	TRBD1	TRBJ2-2	-	TGTGCCAGCTCATCGGACAGGCTGTACACCGGGGAGCTGTTTTTT	CASSSDRLYTGELFF
TRBV6-5	-	TRBJ2-3	-	TGTGCCAGCAATGCGGGACTTCGCACAGATACGCAGTATTTT	CASNAGLRTDTQYF
TRBV28	-	TRBJ1-6	-	TGTGCCAGCAGGATCATCAGGGATGTCCATCCACCCCTCCACTTT	CASRIIRDVHPPLHF
TRBV28	-	TRBJ1-2	once	TGTGCCAGCAGTCCAAACAGGGCGTGGGGCTACACCTTC	CASSPNRAWGYTF
TRBV6-4	-	TRBJ1-1	-	TGTGCCAGCAGTGTACTGCCAGGGACTGAAGCTTTCTTT	CASSVLPGTEAFF
TRBV11-2	-	TRBJ2-7	few	TGTGCCAGCAGCTTAGGGCTAGCAGACGAGCAGTACTTC	CASSLGLADEQYF
TRBV4-2	-	TRBJ1-5	-	TGTGCCAGCAGCCTGACCCGGAGTAGCAATCAGCCCCAGCATTTT	CASSLTRSSNQPQHF
TRBV12-3/TRBV12-4	-	TRBJ2-3	-	TGTGCCAGCGCTAGGACTAGCACAGATACGCAGTATTTT	CASARTSTDTQYF
TRBV6-5	-	TRBJ2-7	once	TGTGCCAGCAGTATAGCCTACAGGTCAAGAGAGCAGTACTTC	CASSIAYRSREQYF
TRBV29-1	TRBD1	TRBJ2-3	-	TGCAGCGTTGGGAGGACAGGGGGCGCGGGGGGCACAGATACGCAGTATTTT	CSVGRTGGAGGTDTQYF
TRBV28	TRBD2	TRBJ2-3	-	TGTGCCAGCAGTTTGACCCAACTAGCGCTGAGCACAGATACGCAGTATTTT	CASSLTQLALSTDTQYF
TRBV25-1	-	TRBJ2-7	-	TGTGCCAGCAGTGAAGTTCCCTACGAGCAGTACTTC	CASSEVPYEQYF
TRBV6-5	-	TRBJ2-6	-	TGTGCCAGCAGCGGACGGGGCTCTGGGGCCAACGTCCTGACTTTC	CASSGRGSGANVLTF
TRBV5-1	TRBD2	TRBJ2-2	-	TGCGCCAGCTCGGGACTAGCGGGGGGCCTGATAGGGGAGCTGTTTTTT	CASSGLAGGLIGELFF
TRBV28	-	TRBJ1-2	-	TGTGCCAGCAGTTTAGGACTCACTCCCATTTTC	CASSLGLTPIF
TRBV7-2	-	TRBJ2-4	once	TGTGCCAGCAGCTTTGACAGTTACAAAAACATTCAGTACTTC	CASSFDSYKNIQYF
TRBV5-6	-	TRBJ2-3	-	TGTGCCAGCAGCTTATTGTTCGGGGAGCGCACAGATACGCAGTATTTT	CASSLLFGERTDTQYF
TRBV28	-	TRBJ2-7	-	TGTGCCAGCAGCCACACTACAATCCCCTACGAGCAGTACTTC	CASSHTTIPYEQYF
TRBV28	TRBD1	TRBJ1-6	-	TGTGCCAGCATTACCCTTGGGACAGGGGTTTCACCCCTCCACTTT	CASITLGTGVSPLHF
TRBV5-1	-	TRBJ2-1	-	TGCGCCAGCACCAATCCCAGCGTGTACAATGAGCAGTTCTTC	CASTNPSVYNEQFF
TRBV27	TRBD2	TRBJ2-1	medium-sized	TGTGCCAGCAGTTTTCCGGACGGGGGGGGAAACAATGAGCAGTTCTTC	CASSFPDGGGNNEQFF